This T cell receptor (beta chain) appears in the sequencing data of a study of regulatory T cells in long-lasting Graves disease. Study-wide results and caveats: Favored gene segments in persistent disease were TRBV28, TRBJ1-2 and TRBJ2-5.

Time point: newly diagnosed GD, antithyroid drugs for less than 3 months. RNA isolated from PBMCs was used to make the TCR library. Building of the TCR beta libraries involved iRepertoire HTBI primers and Arm-PCR of CDR3 regions. TCRdb ran MiXCR on the multiplex PCR reads and lists one entry per CDR3 protein. The sample contains about 620,000 distinct CDR3 sequences, roughly 15% of which appear only once. This clonotype was seen a handful of times. The target antigen is unknown. J lost 4 bases, V lost 5 bases, and 2 bases had no gene match. The germline CDR1 and CDR2 sequences are DFQATT and SNEGSKA (reference sequence). This CDR3 region has 12 residues. The data were also submitted as part of a second study, on T cells in Graves' hyperthyroidism and ophthalmopathy.

The sample consisted of peripheral blood mononuclear cells (PBMCs), taken at new diagnosis, from a patient treated with antithyroid drugs. J is TRBJ2-7 and V is TRBV20-1; 10 nucleotides align to TRBD2. This receptor was identified in a woman aged 30 to 39 with Graves disease. DNA of the CDR3: TGCAGTGCTGGGACTAGCGTTTACGAGCAGTACTTC. As protein: CSAGTSVYEQYF.